The T cell receptor (beta chain) described here comes from a study of T cell changes during pregnancy in multiple sclerosis. The CDR3 sequence is 17 residues long. TCRdb's table, derived via immunoSEQ multiplex PCR, lists solely in-frame clones and lacks some. Of about 34,000 clones in the sample, over 75% were seen once. This receptor was taken from a female donor with multiple sclerosis, enrolled in a pregnancy study. The V and J genes are TRBV21-1 and TRBJ1-2. TRBV21-1 has pseudogene status. Specimen: CD8+ T cells from peripheral blood mononuclear cells, collected in the first trimester of pregnancy. The CDR3 region is CASSKEGACGGDYGYTF. DNA of the CDR3: TGTGCCAGCAGCAAAGAAGGGGCTTGCGGGGGCGACTATGGCTACACCTTC.